The sequence of this TCR beta chain was determined in a study of blood T cell repertoires in COVID-19. Participants had their cohort set by participant-reported clinical history. Recovered status in Cohort 3 required two negative PCRs, clearance, or symptom resolution. CDR1 MNHEY and CDR2 SMNVEV come from the germline V gene (reference sequence). The CDR3 is 18 residues long. V was pared by 2 bases and J by 6 bases, with 11 bases of the junction left unmatched. Clones were sequenced by immunoSEQ multiplex PCR, and TCRdb holds only the in-frame ones, with some missing. The table shows some 430,000 clones, with 90% occurring only once.

This rearrangement joins TRBV27 to TRBJ2-1; TRBD2 matches at 12 bases. This sequence originates from a man aged 18-30 years who had recovered from COVID-19. Specimen: PBMCs or T cells enriched from blood (not recorded which). CDR3: CASSLRAGLAGRLNEQFF. CDR3 bases: TGTGCCAGCAGTTTACGGGCAGGACTAGCGGGAAGACTCAATGAGCAGTTCTTC.